This T cell receptor beta chain is drawn from a study of T cell responses to AZD1222 COVID-19 vaccine. Researchers grouped second doses given at about 4 or about 12 weeks into one pool. Libraries were prepared by immunoSEQ multiplex PCR; TCRdb keeps only in-frame clonotypes and omits some of them. The table lists some 130,000 clones, around 93% of them singletons. Comments on this clone: Its antigen is still unknown.

This CDR3 is 14 amino acids long. Per the germline V gene, CDR1 is SGHRS and CDR2 is YFSETQ. Trimming cost V 2 bases and J 5 bases; bases outside gene matches: 6. Broader study findings: Rises in breadth and depth of Spike-specific TCRs came after two AZD1222 doses. Targets within unmutated variant regions were reportedly found for nearly half of spike-specific TCRs.

The sequence derives from an adult who received the AZD1222 COVID-19 vaccine. The chain links TRBV5-1 to TRBJ1-2; 7 positions agree with TRBD1. The sequencing here drew on peripheral blood, taken 28 days after the second AZD1222 dose. CDR3 DNA: TGCGCCAGCAGCTTTTACTCAGGGGGATATGGCTACACCTTC. It yields the protein CASSFYSGGYGYTF.